These T cell receptor beta chains were read from a single sample in a study of cytomegalovirus exposure and HLA in healthy donors. Method: immunoSEQ multiplex PCR; TCRdb's copy keeps in-frame clones and lacks some. The repertoire has tens of thousands of clones, 68% of them found once; the top ten carry 10% to 11%. Sequences were obtained from PBMCs. Every receptor here comes from a woman between 25 and 40 years old in good health and CMV-seronegative. The CDR3 runs from the conserved cysteine through the conserved F or W. D genes are given only for firm matches. Only part of the rows carry a size: once, few, many, or a class if the clone is expanded.

J gene,D gene,clone size,V gene,CDR3 DNA,CDR3 protein
TRBJ2-7,TRBD2,once,TRBV4-2,TGTGCCAGCAGCCAAGATCCACTAGCGGGGCGCGAGCAGTACTTC,CASSQDPLAGREQYF
TRBJ2-1,TRBD2,few,TRBV6-5,TGTGCCAGCAGTCTAGCGGGGGCCAGAAATGAGCAGTTCTTC,CASSLAGARNEQFF
TRBJ1-5,NA,NA,TRBV2,TGTGCCAGCAGTGAAGGACAGTATAACAATCAGCCCCAGCATTTT,CASSEGQYNNQPQHF
TRBJ2-7,TRBD1,NA,TRBV5-1,TGCGCCAGCAACCGGGACAGGGCCTACGAGCAGTACTTC,CASNRDRAYEQYF
TRBJ1-1,NA,NA,TRBV5-8,TGTGCCAGCAGCTTTAGAGAGAACACTGAAGCTTTCTTT,CASSFRENTEAFF
TRBJ2-3,NA,NA,TRBV10-2,TGCGCCAGCAGTAAGGGGGCAGATACGCAGTATTTT,CASSKGADTQYF
TRBJ1-2,TRBD1,NA,TRBV4-1,TGCGCCAGCAGCCAAGGGCAGGGGGCGAATTATGGCTACACCTTC,CASSQGQGANYGYTF
TRBJ2-7,TRBD1,few,TRBV5-1,TGCGGCAGGAGCGGACAGGTTACGACCCATCCCTACGAGCAGTACTTC,CGRSGQVTTHPYEQYF
TRBJ2-2,NA,NA,TRBV5-1,TGCGCCAGCAGCTTGCAGACAGTGAACACCGGGGAGCTGTTTTTT,CASSLQTVNTGELFF
TRBJ2-7,NA,NA,TRBV4-3,TGCGCCAGCAGCCACTCCGGGTCAGGGGAATCCTACGAGCAGTACTTC,CASSHSGSGESYEQYF
TRBJ2-7,TRBD2,NA,TRBV5-1,TGCGCCAGCAGCTTGGGCCTAGCGGGGGCCCACGAGCAGTACTTC,CASSLGLAGAHEQYF
TRBJ1-6,TRBD1,NA,TRBV10-1,TGCGCCAGCAGTGAGGACAGGGAATCACCCCTCCACTTT,CASSEDRESPLHF
TRBJ2-5,TRBD2,NA,TRBV7-3,TGTGCCAGCAGCCCGACTAGCGGAGCCGGTGGGACCCAGTACTTC,CASSPTSGAGGTQYF
TRBJ2-1,TRBD1,NA,TRBV5-1,TGCGCCAGCAGCTTGGCGGGTGGGACAGGAGTCAATGAGCAGTTCTTC,CASSLAGGTGVNEQFF
TRBJ2-3,NA,NA,TRBV7-2,TGTGCCAGCAGCTCTACACCGGGAGGCACAGATACGCAGTATTTT,CASSSTPGGTDTQYF
TRBJ1-2,TRBD1,NA,TRBV9,TGTGCCAGCAGCCCTCAGACAGGGATAAACTATGGCTACACCTTC,CASSPQTGINYGYTF